One and the same sample provided the 3 T cell receptor beta chains below, sequenced in a study of B cell selection in AIRE deficiency. Regulatory T cells were sorted as CD4+CD25hiCD127low/negative. The protocol was immunoSEQ multiplex PCR, while the TCRdb copy is restricted to in-frame clones and leaves out a portion. The profile shows roughly 23,000 clones, over 90% of them singletons. Material for sequencing was CD4+CD25+ Tregs sorted from PBMCs. The receptor source for this set is a human donor in good health.

The CDR3 protein is CSVQGANTEAFF. CDR3 DNA: TGCAGCGTACAAGGAGCGAACACTGAAGCTTTCTTT. V usage is TRBV29-1 and J usage is TRBJ1-1; D remains unclear. From germline, CDR1 is SQVTM and CDR2 ANQGSEA. This CDR3 has 12 residues. Trimming left V 6 bases short and J 1 base short, with 9 bases between.

The chain joins TRBV7-8 to TRBJ2-7; 8 bases match TRBD2. V lost 2 bases, J lost 1 base, and 4 bases stayed unmatched. Germline CDR1 reads SGHVS; CDR2 reads FQNEAQ. The CDR3 loop spans 15 amino acids. The CDR3 nucleotides read TGTGCCAGCAGCTTACGACTAGCGAATTCCTACGAGCAGTACTTC. Amino acid sequence: CASSLRLANSYEQYF.

V is TRBV19 and J is TRBJ2-5, with TRBD1 matching over 9 bases. Germline assignment: CDR1 LNHDA and CDR2 SQIVND (reference sequence). The CDR3 consists of 16 residues. Unmatched junction bases numbered 11, after V lost 5 bases and J lost 4 bases. CDR3 bases: TGTGCCAGTAGTTTCCACAGGGGGCGCGGGAGAGAGACCCAGTACTTC. As protein: CASSFHRGRGRETQYF.